This T cell receptor (beta chain) was recovered during a study of beta chain features in type 1 diabetes. Findings and caveats of the study: A moderate, significant TCRB CDR3 shortening appeared in type 1 diabetes across four CD4+ subsets.

This clone was observed a few times. Antigen: not known. Sequencing targeted expressed TCRB transcripts, as all isolated RNA had been reverse transcribed. TCRdb's table, derived via immunoSEQ multiplex PCR, lists solely in-frame clones and lacks some. The repertoire holds 150,000 or so clones, with roughly 63% as singletons. This CDR3 is 13 amino acids long. Trimming pared 6 bases from V and 0 bases from J, leaving 7 bases between. Germline values: CDR1 SNHLY, CDR2 FYNNEI. The sample was naive CD4+ T cells from blood. The chain is built from TRBV2 and TRBJ2-3; D ambiguous. The receptor comes from a man younger than 40 with type 1 diabetes. The chain's CDR3 is CASSSTSTDTQYF. In DNA, the CDR3 is TGTGCCAGCAGCTCGACTAGCACAGATACGCAGTATTTT.